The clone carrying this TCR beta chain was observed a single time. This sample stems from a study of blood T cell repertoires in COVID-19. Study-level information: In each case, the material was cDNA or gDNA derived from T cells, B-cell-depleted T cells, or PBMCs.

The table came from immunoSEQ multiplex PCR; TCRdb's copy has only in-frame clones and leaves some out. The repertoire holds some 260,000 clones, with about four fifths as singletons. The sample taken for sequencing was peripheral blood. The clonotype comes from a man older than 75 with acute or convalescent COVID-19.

CDR3 nucleotides: TGTGCCAGCACCTCCAGACAGGGGATAGGGCAGCCCCAGCATTTT. It codes for CASTSRQGIGQPQHF. This rearrangement joins TRBV27 to TRBJ1-5; 8 positions agree with TRBD1. V was clipped by 7 bases and J by 7 bases; unmatched bases: 12. Germline V gene lookup returns CDR1 MNHEY and CDR2 SMNVEV (reference sequence). This CDR3 spans 15 amino acids.